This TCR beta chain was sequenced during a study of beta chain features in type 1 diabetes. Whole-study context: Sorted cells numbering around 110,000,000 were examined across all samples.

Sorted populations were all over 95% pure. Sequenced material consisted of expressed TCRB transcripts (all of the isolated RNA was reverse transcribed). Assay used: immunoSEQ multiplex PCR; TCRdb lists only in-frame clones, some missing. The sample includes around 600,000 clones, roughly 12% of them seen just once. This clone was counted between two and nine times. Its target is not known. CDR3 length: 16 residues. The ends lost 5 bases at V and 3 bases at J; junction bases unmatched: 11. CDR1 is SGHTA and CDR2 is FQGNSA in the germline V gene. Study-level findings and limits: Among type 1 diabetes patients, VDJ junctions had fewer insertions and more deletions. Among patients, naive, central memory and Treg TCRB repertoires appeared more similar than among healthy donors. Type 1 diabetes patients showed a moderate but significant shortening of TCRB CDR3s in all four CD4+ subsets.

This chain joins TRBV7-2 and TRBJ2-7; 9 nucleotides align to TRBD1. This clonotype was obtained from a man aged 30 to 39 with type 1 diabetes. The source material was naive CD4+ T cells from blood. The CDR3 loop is CASSQPGTGSHYEQYF. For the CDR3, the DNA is TGTGCCAGCAGCCAGCCCGGGACAGGGTCCCACTACGAGCAGTACTTC. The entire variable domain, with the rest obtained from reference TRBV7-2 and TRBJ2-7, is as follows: GAGVSQSPSNKVTEKGKDVELRCDPISGHTALYWYRQSLGQGLEFLIYFQGNSAPDKSGLPSDRFSAERTGGSVSTLTIQRTQQEDSAVYLCASSQPGTGSHYEQYFGPGTRLTVT.